This TCR beta chain was profiled in a study of blood T cell repertoires in COVID-19 (dated by TCRdb to the early 2020s). About the investigation overall: The collaborator samples originated in the United States, Italy and Spain and spanned the acute and convalescent phases of COVID-19. The prospective study material was composed of cDNA or gDNA derived from T cells, B-cell-depleted T cells, or PBMCs. Subjects who had been exposed to COVID-19, were actively infected with it, or had recovered from it provided the deeply sampled blood TCRbeta repertoires that made up the dataset. The repertoires were released in a freely available public database intended as a resource for research on the immune response to SARS-CoV-2. The samples were drawn from two sources: the first 160 participants of the ongoing ImmuneRACE study, and over 950 subjects contributed by 6 global collaborators. A de-identified subject ID, COVID-19 status, age in years and sex were almost always included in the sample metadata. Where available, HLA class I and class II types were obtained from metadata supplied by the sample provider rather than from assay-based typing.

TCRbeta CDR3 regions were amplified from genomic DNA using the immunoSEQ Assay, a bias-controlled multiplex PCR. The authors' analysis ran thus. The number of nucleated cells in each sample was estimated by amplification of reference gene primers within the assay. To quantify the absolute abundance of each unique TCRbeta CDR3 rearrangement, sequence reads were collapsed and filtered. For each sample, productive Simpson clonality was calculated as the square root of Simpson's diversity index over productive rearrangements. What TCRdb holds here is the immuneACCESS table cut down to in-frame rearrangements. Part of the clones is not present; checked against another copy, under half of the missing clones reflect an unresolved V gene, and the others are unexplained. V, J and clone size are those of that table, while D and trimming were read from the DNA. Across this sample there are about 160,000 clones, with 60% to 85% seen only once. The top ten clones comprise 7% to 10% of the sample.

At one collaborating source in Seattle, patients were enrolled during active infection and were followed longitudinally through the course of disease. Whole blood was collected in K2EDTA tubes by collaborating institutions according to the institutions' own protocols. For TCRbeta analysis, collaborators shipped samples as frozen whole blood, isolated PBMCs, or DNA extracted from either of those sample types. Trimmed from V: 3 bases; trimmed from J: 3 bases; junction bases lacking a gene match: 7. The CDR3 sequence holds 15 residues, the cysteine and phenylalanine included. Solely the CDR3 DNA is kept, with 45 bases framed from the first base. The germline V gene supplies CDR1 SQVTM and CDR2 ANQGSEA. Of note for this clone: No antigen is known for it. Base qualities are not at hand, and no much larger clone is one base apart.

Overall results and qualifications from the work: The amount of clinical and demographic metadata varied by source and participant and was provided uncurated.

This receptor chain uses TRBV29-1 and TRBJ2-1; 8 of the junction bases match TRBD1. The origin of this receptor is a woman between 55 and 75 years old with COVID-19, enrolled during active disease. Input material: peripheral blood. CDR3 reads: CSVDRADRDYNEQFF. The DNA sequence is given as TGCAGCGTTGATCGGGCGGACAGGGACTACAATGAGCAGTTCTTC.